This T cell receptor beta chain was sequenced during a study of graft-versus-host responses after intestinal transplantation. Data came from immunoSEQ multiplex PCR; TCRdb stores just in-frame clones and leaves some out. The sample lists 90,000 to 150,000 clones; 80% to 95% were seen once. Study results and caveats: GvH clones turned up in recipient marrow; some had shown up first in ileum or blood.

The CDR3 totals 13 residues. Trimming cost V 0 bases and J 8 bases, with 13 bases left between them. CDR1 GTSNPN and CDR2 SVGIG come from the germline V gene (reference sequence). Note on this clone: What it binds is unknown.

This receptor was obtained from a human donor who received an intestinal transplant. The sequences come from unstimulated CD4+ T cells sorted from spleen or lymph node cells, collected before intestinal transplant. The V gene is TRBV30, the J gene TRBJ1-2; possibly TRBD1 for D (6 bases). Here the CDR3 DNA reads TGTGCCTGGAGTGTTAGGGGGGCGGGGGGCTACACCTTC. Residues: CAWSVRGAGGYTF.